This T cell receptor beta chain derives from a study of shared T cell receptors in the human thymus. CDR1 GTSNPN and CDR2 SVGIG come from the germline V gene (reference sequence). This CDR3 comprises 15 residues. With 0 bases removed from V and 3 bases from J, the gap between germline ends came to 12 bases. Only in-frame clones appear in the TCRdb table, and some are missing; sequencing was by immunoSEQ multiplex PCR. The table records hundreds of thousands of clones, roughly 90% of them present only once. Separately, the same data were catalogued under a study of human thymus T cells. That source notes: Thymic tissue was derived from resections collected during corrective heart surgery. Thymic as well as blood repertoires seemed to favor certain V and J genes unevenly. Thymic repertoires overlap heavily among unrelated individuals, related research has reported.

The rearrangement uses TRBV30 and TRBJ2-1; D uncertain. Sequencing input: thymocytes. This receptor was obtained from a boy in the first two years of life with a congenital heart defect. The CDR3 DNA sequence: TGTGCCTGGAGTGTACCAGATGGCCACTACAATGAGCAGTTCTTC. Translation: CAWSVPDGHYNEQFF.